Here is one T cell receptor beta chain with its context. What it binds is unknown. Nominally healthy donors were sampled, though unrecorded immune exposures were likely. The PCR contained 60 Vbeta and 13 Jbeta primers. Assay: immunoSEQ multiplex PCR; the TCRdb copy retains only in-frame clones and omits some. Found here are 100,000 to 150,000 clones, around two thirds of them singletons; the top ten hold roughly 2.7%. CDR1 and CDR2 from the germline V gene are LGHNA and YSLEER. V was clipped by 0 bases and J by 4 bases, with 10 bases between them. CDR3 length: 15 residues. This sample was included in a study of cytomegalovirus exposure and HLA in healthy donors. Study-wide results and limits: CMV serostatus stood as the only immune exposure information on hand. Follow-up analysis found HLA locus-dependent TCR association rates, highest for DRB1 and lowest for HLA-C.

This clonotype originated in a human donor in good health. The sequenced material came from PBMCs. The rearrangement joins TRBV4-3 to TRBJ1-5, with TRBD1 as a possible D gene (5 bases). The CDR3 DNA follows: TGCGCCAGCAGCCAAGAGGCGACAGAGAATCAGCCCCAGCATTTT. Protein: CASSQEATENQPQHF.